Listed here is a single T cell receptor (beta chain). The target antigen is unknown. TCRdb processed the 5' RACE reads again and assigns one entry to each CDR3 protein, with no DNA. Recorded for this sample: some 390,000 distinct CDR3 sequences. These data belong to a study of T cells expressing NK-cell markers. Study information: Sorted T-cell subsets CD3+CD56+NKG2C+, CD3+CD56+NKG2C- and CD3+CD56-NKG2C+ were TCR beta-sequenced. One of the eight sequenced donors was seronegative, whereas the other seven were HCMV-seropositive. Study-wide results and limits: The study found dominant NKG2C+ clonotypes at about 1.0-8% of CD8+ T cells in 5 or 6 donors.

The CDR3 length is 14 residues. Germline CDR1 is LGHDT and CDR2 is YNNKEL (reference sequence). Specimen: blood T cells: a sorted CD56 or NKG2C T cell subset, CD4+ or CD8+ T cells, or bulk PBMC T cells (not recorded which). The rearrangement uses TRBV3-1 and TRBJ2-7; TCRdb names TRBD1, which stays unverified in the absence of DNA. The receptor was isolated from a woman aged 50 to 60 in good health. The CDR3: CASSQVTGTYEQYF.